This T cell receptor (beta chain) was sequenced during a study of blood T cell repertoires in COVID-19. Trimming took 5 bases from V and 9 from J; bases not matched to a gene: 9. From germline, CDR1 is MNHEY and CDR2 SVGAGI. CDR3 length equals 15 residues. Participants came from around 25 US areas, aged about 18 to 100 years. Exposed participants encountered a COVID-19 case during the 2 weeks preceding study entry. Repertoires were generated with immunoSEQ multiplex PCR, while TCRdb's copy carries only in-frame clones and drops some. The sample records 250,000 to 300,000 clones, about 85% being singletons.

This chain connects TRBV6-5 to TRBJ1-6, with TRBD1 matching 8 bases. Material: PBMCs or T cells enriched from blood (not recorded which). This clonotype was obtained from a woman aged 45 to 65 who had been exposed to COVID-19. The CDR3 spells CASSPPGQVSSPLHF. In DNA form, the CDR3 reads TGTGCCAGCAGTCCACCGGGACAGGTCTCTTCACCCCTCCACTTT.